The 13 T cell receptor beta chains given below trace back to one sample, sequenced in a study of CD8 T cells in ankylosing spondylitis. Each CDR3 protein gets one entry after TCRdb re-called the 5' RACE reads with MiXCR. The data show about 250,000 distinct CDR3 sequences, around 25% seen once. The sequenced material came from blood, either unsorted or a sorted T cell fraction (not recorded which). These receptors came from a male donor with ankylosing spondylitis or in good health (not recorded which).

With regard to this clonotype: This likely comes from a read error, as the CDR3 has no conserved phenylalanine or tryptophan at its end. J is TRBJ2-3 and V is TRBV20-1; no clear D gene. The V and J ends lost 5 bases and 2 bases respectively, with 5 bases between them. This CDR3 comprises 11 residues. Germline lookup yields CDR1 DFQATT and CDR2 SNEGSKA (reference sequence). The CDR3, as DNA: TGCAGTGCTCACTTCACAGATACGCAGTATATT. This sequence encodes CSAHFTDTQYI.

The J gene is TRBJ2-1, the V gene TRBV20-1; D uncertain. From germline, CDR1 is DFQATT and CDR2 SNEGSKA (reference sequence). CDR3 length equals 13 residues. V dropped 6 bases and J dropped 2 bases, with 11 bases sitting between them. CDR3 nucleotides: TGCAGTGCATCACCTACCGCCTACAATGAGCAGTTCTTC. It is translated as CSASPTAYNEQFF.

Many counts were recorded for this clonotype. V gene TRBV11-3 combines with J gene TRBJ2-3; D is ambiguous. The germline CDR1 and CDR2 sequences are SGHNT and YENEEA. Trimming pared 0 bases from V and 5 bases from J, leaving 6 bases between. This CDR3 is 13 amino acids long. CDR3 DNA sequence: TGTGCCAGCAGCTTAGATGGCGGAGATACGCAGTATTTT. Encoded protein: CASSLDGGDTQYF.

This clonotype was seen repeatedly, ten times or more. The chain links TRBV7-7 to TRBJ2-2; D may be TRBD2 (6 bases). Deletions cut 1 base from V and 0 bases from J, with 12 bases between. The length of the CDR3 is 17 residues. Germline V CDR1 and CDR2: SSHAT, FNYEAQ (reference sequence). The CDR3 coding sequence is TGTGCCAGCAGCTTAGGGTTCCAGCGGGCGAACACCGGGGAGCTGTTTTTT. Translation gives CASSLGFQRANTGELFF.

The rearrangement links TRBV10-3 to TRBJ2-2, with D possibly matching TRBD1 (6 bases). This CDR3 has 15 amino acids. V gave up 8 bases and J gave up 0 bases, with 13 bases separating them. The germline CDR1 and CDR2 sequences are ENHRY and SYGVKD. CDR3 loop: CAIFRGQTNTGELFF. CDR3 sequence (DNA): TGTGCCATCTTCCGCGGACAGACGAACACCGGGGAGCTGTTTTTT.

This clonotype has more than one count but fewer than ten. The chain is built from TRBV20-1 and TRBJ2-5; D not certain. Trimming stripped 5 bases from V and 8 bases from J, with 33 bases between. Germline values: CDR1 DFQATT, CDR2 SNEGSKA (reference sequence). The CDR3 has 18 residues. The CDR3 DNA is TGCAGTGCTGGCCCCCACAAGGACCCCATTGATGTATCGAGAACCCAGTACTTC. Translated, it gives CSAGPHKDPIDVSRTQYF.

This clonotype appeared many times. J is TRBJ1-1 and V is TRBV11-2; perhaps TRBD1 as D (5 bases). Looked up from germline, CDR1 is SGHAT and CDR2 is FQNNGV. Trimming left V 1 base short and J 5 bases short, with 14 bases between. This CDR3 has 15 amino acids. CDR3 sequence: CASSLGQGLGTEAFF. CDR3 sequence (DNA): TGTGCCAGCAGCTTAGGGCAGGGACTGGGGACTGAAGCTTTCTTT. The full variable domain, rest sourced from reference TRBV11-2 and TRBJ1-1, is EAGVAQSPRYKIIEKRQSVAFWCNPISGHATLYWYQQILGQGPKLLIQFQNNGVVDDSQLPKDRFSAERLKGVDSTLKIQPAKLEDSAVYLCASSLGQGLGTEAFFGQGTRLTVV.

V and J are TRBV20-1 and TRBJ2-3; possible D gene TRBD1, 6 bases. The V and J ends lost 1 base and 0 bases respectively, with 8 bases between them. Looked up from germline, CDR1 is DFQATT and CDR2 is SNEGSKA (reference sequence). The CDR3 sequence is 14 residues long. CDR3 bases: TGCAGTGCTAGAGCAGGGGACAGCACAGATACGCAGTATTTT. This gives the protein CSARAGDSTDTQYF.

Only a few counts were recorded for this clonotype. The chain carries TRBV12-3 or TRBV12-4 and TRBJ1-5; D ambiguous. The V gene lost 4 bases and the J gene lost 10 bases, with 11 bases spanning the gap. This CDR3 comprises 12 residues. CDR3: CASSSHMGPQHF. Written as DNA, the CDR3 is TGTGCCAGCAGTTCTCACATGGGACCCCAGCATTTT.

This clonotype showed up many times. This chain joins TRBV20-1 and TRBJ2-4; D not certain. With 5 bases removed from V and 8 bases from J, the gap between germline ends came to 10 bases. Per the germline V gene, CDR1 is DFQATT and CDR2 is SNEGSKA (reference sequence). The CDR3 is 11 residues long. The CDR3 DNA follows: TGCAGTGCTTCAGGCCTTGACATTCAGTACTTC. Protein: CSASGLDIQYF.

This clonotype was detected a few times. The rearrangement links TRBV12-3 or TRBV12-4 to TRBJ1-2; possible D gene TRBD1, 6 bases. The CDR3 is 13 residues long. Trimming removed 6 bases from V and 3 bases from J, with 11 bases in between. The DNA for the CDR3 is TGTGCCAGCAGGCCTACAGGGTACTATGGCTACACCTTC. Translating gives CASRPTGYYGYTF.

This clonotype turned up a few times. This CDR3 reads CSASRFGGGKETQYF. CDR3 in DNA: TGCAGTGCTAGCCGGTTTGGCGGGGGGAAAGAGACCCAGTACTTC. This chain uses TRBV20-1 with TRBJ2-5; 8 bases agree with TRBD2. V was clipped by 3 bases and J by 3 bases; unmatched bases: 9. Germline V gives CDR1 DFQATT, CDR2 SNEGSKA (reference sequence). This CDR3 spans 15 amino acids.

This clonotype was observed many times. This chain connects TRBV10-3 to TRBJ2-1; TRBD1 matches at 7 bases. V dropped 3 bases and J dropped 5; count of bases not matched to a gene: 1. The CDR3 contains 13 residues. Germline V gives CDR1 ENHRY, CDR2 SYGVKD. The CDR3 sequence is CAISDDRDNEQFF. CDR3 coding DNA: TGTGCCATCAGTGACGACAGGGACAATGAGCAGTTCTTC.